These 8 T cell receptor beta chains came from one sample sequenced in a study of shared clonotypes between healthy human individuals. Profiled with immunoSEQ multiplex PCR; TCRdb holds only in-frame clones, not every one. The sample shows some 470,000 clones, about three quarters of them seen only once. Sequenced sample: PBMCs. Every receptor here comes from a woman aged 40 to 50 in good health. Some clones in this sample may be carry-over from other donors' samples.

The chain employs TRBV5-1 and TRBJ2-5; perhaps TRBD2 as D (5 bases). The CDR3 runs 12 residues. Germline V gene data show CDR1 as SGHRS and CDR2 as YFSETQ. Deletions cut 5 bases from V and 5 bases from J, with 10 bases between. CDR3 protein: CASRKEAETQYF. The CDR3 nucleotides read TGCGCCAGCAGGAAGGAGGCGGAGACCCAGTACTTC.

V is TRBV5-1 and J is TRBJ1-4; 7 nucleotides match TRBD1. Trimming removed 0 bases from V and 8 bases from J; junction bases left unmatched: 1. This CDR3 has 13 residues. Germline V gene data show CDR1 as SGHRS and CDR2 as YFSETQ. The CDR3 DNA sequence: TGCGCCAGCAGCTTGGGGACAGGCGAAAAACTGTTTTTT. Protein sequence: CASSLGTGEKLFF.

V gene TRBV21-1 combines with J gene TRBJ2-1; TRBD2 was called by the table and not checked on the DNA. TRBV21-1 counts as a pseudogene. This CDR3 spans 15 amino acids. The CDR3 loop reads CASSNSRGSYNEQFF. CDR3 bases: TGTGCCAGCAGCAACTCACGGGGCTCCTACAATGAGCAGTTCTTC.

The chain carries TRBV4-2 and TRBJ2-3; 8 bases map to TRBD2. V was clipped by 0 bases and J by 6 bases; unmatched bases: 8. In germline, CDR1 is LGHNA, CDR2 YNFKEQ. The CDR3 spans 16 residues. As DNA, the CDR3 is TGTGCCAGCAGCCAAGATGTGGCGGGAGGTCAGGATACGCAGTATTTT. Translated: CASSQDVAGGQDTQYF.

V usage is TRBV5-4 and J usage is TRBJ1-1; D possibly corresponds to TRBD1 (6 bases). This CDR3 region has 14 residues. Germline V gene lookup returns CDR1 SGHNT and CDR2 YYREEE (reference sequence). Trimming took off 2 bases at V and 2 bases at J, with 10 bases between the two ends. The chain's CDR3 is CASSFDRLNTEAFF. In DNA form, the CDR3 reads TGTGCCAGCAGCTTCGACAGGCTCAACACTGAAGCTTTCTTT.

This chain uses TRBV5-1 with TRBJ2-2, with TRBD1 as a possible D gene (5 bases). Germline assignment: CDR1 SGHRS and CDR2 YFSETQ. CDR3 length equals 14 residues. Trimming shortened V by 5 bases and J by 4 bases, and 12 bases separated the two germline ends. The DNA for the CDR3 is TGCGCCAGCAGAGGGGTTTTGGGCACCGGGGAGCTGTTTTTT. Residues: CASRGVLGTGELFF.

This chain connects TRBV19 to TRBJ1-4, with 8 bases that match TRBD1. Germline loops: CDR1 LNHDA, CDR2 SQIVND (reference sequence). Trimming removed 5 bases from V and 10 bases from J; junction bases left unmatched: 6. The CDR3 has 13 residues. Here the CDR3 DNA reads TGTGCCAGTAGTCCGACAGGGGACCGAAAACTGTTTTTT. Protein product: CASSPTGDRKLFF. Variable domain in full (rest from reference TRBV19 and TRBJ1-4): DGGITQSPKYLFRKEGQNVTLSCEQNLNHDAMYWYRQDPGQGLRLIYYSQIVNDFQKGDIAEGYSVSREKKESFPLTVTSAQKNPTAFYLCASSPTGDRKLFFGSGTQLSVL.

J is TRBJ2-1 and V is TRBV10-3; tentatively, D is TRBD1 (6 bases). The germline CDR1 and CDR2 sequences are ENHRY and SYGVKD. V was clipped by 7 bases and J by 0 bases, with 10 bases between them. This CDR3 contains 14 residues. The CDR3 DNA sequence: TGTGCCATCATGCAGGGGAGCTCCTACAATGAGCAGTTCTTC. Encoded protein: CAIMQGSSYNEQFF.